The rows below give T cell receptor beta chains drawn from one sample of a study of T-cell memory formation after mild COVID-19. A single record per CDR3 protein comes from TCRdb applying MiXCR to the 5' RACE reads. The repertoire includes 550,000 to 700,000 distinct CDR3 sequences, 15% to 20% of them detected once, and around 13% sits in the top ten. Sequencing was performed on PBMCs or a T cell subset sorted from them (not recorded which). The receptors were gathered from an adult woman who had mild COVID-19 (a few samples of this study predate the infection). Cell type and time point are not known. The CDR3 runs from the conserved cysteine through the conserved F or W. A D gene is named only where the DNA matches it firmly. The size field is filled for only some rows; it gives once, few, many or a size class.

>TRBJ2-2|-|TRBV27|few
CASSFLPGGAGELFF
TGTGCCAGCAGTTTCCTTCCGGGTGGGGCCGGGGAGCTGTTTTTT
>TRBJ1-2|-|TRBV14|few
CASSQDGIGYTF
TGTGCCAGCAGCCAAGACGGTATCGGCTACACCTTC
>TRBJ2-7|-|TRBV20-1|few
CSAPKASSYEQYF
TGCAGTGCTCCAAAGGCGTCCTCCTACGAGCAGTACTTC
>TRBJ2-5|TRBD1|TRBV5-4|-
CASSPRDRKETQYF
TGTGCCAGCAGCCCTCGGGACAGAAAAGAGACCCAGTACTTC
>TRBJ2-3|TRBD2|TRBV7-3|few
CASSLMGPGLAFADTQYF
TGTGCCAGCAGCTTAATGGGACCGGGACTAGCTTTCGCAGATACGCAGTATTTT
>TRBJ1-1|-|TRBV2|-
CASSGRTVEAFF
TGTGCCAGCAGTGGAAGGACAGTTGAAGCTTTCTTT
>TRBJ1-1|-|TRBV5-1|-
CASSLDPSGRAFF
TGCGCCAGCAGCTTGGATCCTTCCGGAAGAGCTTTCTTT
>TRBJ2-4|TRBD1|TRBV3-1|-
CASSQGRTGGGNIQYF
TGTGCCAGCAGCCAAGGAAGGACAGGGGGCGGGAACATTCAGTACTTC
>TRBJ2-6|-|TRBV12-3/TRBV12-4|-
CASSSTWVGGANVLTF
TGTGCCAGCAGTTCTACATGGGTTGGAGGGGCCAACGTCCTGACTTTC
>TRBJ2-7|-|TRBV5-6|few
CASSSWAGSSYEQYF
TGTGCCAGCAGCTCCTGGGCAGGGAGCTCCTACGAGCAGTACTTC
>TRBJ1-1|-|TRBV4-1|few
CASSHGPSQNTEAFF
TGCGCCAGCAGCCACGGACCATCCCAAAACACTGAAGCTTTCTTT
>TRBJ1-5|-|TRBV29-1|many
CSVRDNYNQPQHF
TGCAGCGTTCGTGACAATTACAATCAGCCCCAGCATTTT
>TRBJ1-1|TRBD1|TRBV27|-
CASSPRGGGVLSNTEAFF
TGTGCCAGCAGTCCCCGAGGAGGGGGCGTCCTTTCGAACACTGAAGCTTTCTTT
>TRBJ1-4|-|TRBV27|many
CASSLRWTSGRINEKLFF
TGTGCCAGCAGTTTAAGGTGGACCTCGGGACGGATTAATGAAAAACTGTTTTTT
>TRBJ2-3|-|TRBV6-5|few
CASLGSDTQYF
TGTGCCAGCCTGGGTTCAGATACGCAGTATTTT
>TRBJ2-2|TRBD2|TRBV20-1|-
CSASPSGRGVGELFF
TGCAGTGCTAGTCCCAGCGGGAGGGGTGTTGGGGAGCTGTTTTTT
>TRBJ2-1|TRBD2|TRBV25-1|few
CASSDSSGGVGNEQFF
TGTGCCAGCAGTGACTCTAGCGGGGGGGTCGGCAATGAGCAGTTCTTC